The following is a TCR beta chain sequence with its context. Its specific antigen is unknown. No qualities accompany the bases; no much larger clone lies one base away. Relative to germline, V is 1 base shorter and J is 8 bases shorter, with 14 bases between their ends. The germline V gene supplies CDR1 KGHSH and CDR2 LQKENI. Inclusive of the bounding cysteine and phenylalanine, the CDR3 is 15 residues long. Only the CDR3 region is kept as DNA, spanning 45 bases read in frame from base 1. Library preparation employed the immunoSEQ multiplex PCR assay. Genomic DNA from the sorted T-cell subsets was used to amplify rearranged TCR beta chain products, which were then sequenced. The study's processing was this. Shannon entropy and Simpson indices were used to measure the diversity of productive TCR beta rearrangements in each repertoire. To gauge clonal expansion, the frequencies of the 100 most abundant productive TCR beta clonotypes among total reads were added together. The TRB repertoires were evaluated with a self-reactivity index based on amino acid usage at CDR3beta positions 6 and 7. Two-way ANOVA was used for repertoire analyses, and Student t or Mann-Whitney tests were used for flow cytometric analyses. TCRdb re-hosts the immuneACCESS table, in-frame sequences only. Its copies lack some clones; in the studies checked, an unresolved V gene accounts for under half of them, and the cause for the rest is not known. V, J and clone size are those of that table, while D and trimming were read from the DNA. The sample table lists under 30,000 clones, approximately 90% of them with a count of one. The ten largest clones take up around 0.82% of the sample.

This sample was taken from a study of regulatory and conventional T cells in RAG deficiency (dated by TCRdb to about 2017). Turning to the overall study: The study used high-throughput TCR beta sequencing to compare repertoire diversity and composition of Treg, conventional CD4+ and CD8+ T cells between RAG-deficient patients and healthy controls.

Before genomic DNA extraction, regulatory T cells were purified from blood as CD4+CD25-high CD127-low cells. Eight or nine healthy control donors were used as the comparison group for repertoire analyses. On the study overall, not on this receptor specifically: All patient T-cell subsets had shorter CDR3 lengths; Omenn syndrome patients showed >85% Treg-Tconv repertoire overlap at nucleotide and amino acid level. Compared with control T-cell subpopulations, RAG-deficient patients had much lower Shannon entropy and higher Simpson indices. The CD25-high CD127-low cells sorted from Omenn syndrome patients may be peripherally activated cells rather than true Treg cells. Some T-cell subset analyses were not done for some subjects. In Omenn syndrome and CID/AS patients compared with controls, roughly 99-fold fewer unique TCR beta sequences were detected from Treg cells, versus around 9.5-fold fewer for other subsets.

These records were also assigned to another study, of regulatory T cells. Per the second study: The multiplex PCR relied on 52 forward TRBV primers and 13 reverse TRBJ primers, and amplification bias was corrected through assay-based and computational methods. In patients, repertoires had restricted unique TRB V-J pairs and skewed V and J gene usage, with regulatory T cells showing the most marked changes. The study compared T-cell receptor beta repertoires of sorted regulatory, conventional CD4+ and CD8+ T cells in CD3G-deficient patients with those in healthy controls. Ficoll density separation was used to isolate peripheral blood mononuclear cells. Rearranged TRB loci were amplified from genomic DNA by multiplex PCR within the immunoSEQ assay. An Illumina HiSeq platform was used to sequence the TRB amplicons. Raw sequences were error-filtered and aligned to reference gene sequences by custom algorithms, then analyzed with the immunoSEQ online tools. The frequencies of productive and nonproductive TRB rearrangements were evaluated among unique sequences as well as among total sequences. Group comparisons used t tests, Mann-Whitney tests or two-way ANOVA run in Prism software.

The receptor was derived from a human donor in good health. The rearrangement combines TRBV18 with TRBJ1-4; the D gene is possibly TRBD1, with 6 bases matching. Sequenced input: Tregs sorted from blood. The DNA is TGTGCCAGCTCACCACGAAGGGGGGCCGGGGAAAAACTGTTTTTT. This gives the protein CASSPRRGAGEKLFF.